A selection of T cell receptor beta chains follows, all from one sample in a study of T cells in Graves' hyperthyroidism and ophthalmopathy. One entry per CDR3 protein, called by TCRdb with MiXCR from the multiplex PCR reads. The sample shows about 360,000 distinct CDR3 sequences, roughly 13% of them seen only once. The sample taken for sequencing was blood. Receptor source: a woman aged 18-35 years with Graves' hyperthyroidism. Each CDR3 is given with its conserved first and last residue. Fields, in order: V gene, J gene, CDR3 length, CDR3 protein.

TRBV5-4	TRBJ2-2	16	CASSLLGGGNTGELFF
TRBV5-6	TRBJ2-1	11	CGSGTYNEQFF
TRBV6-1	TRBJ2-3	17	CASSRNRQGAKTDTQYF
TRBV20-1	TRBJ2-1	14	CSASGLAAYSEQFF
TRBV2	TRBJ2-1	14	CASTAITQNNEQFF
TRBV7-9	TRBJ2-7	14	CASSTTGTAYEQYF
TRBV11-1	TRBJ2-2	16	CASSFYGGAVPGELFF
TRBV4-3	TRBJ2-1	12	CASSQDLSEQFF
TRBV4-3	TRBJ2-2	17	CASSQEGSRTRTGELFF
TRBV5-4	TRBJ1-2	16	CASSQQLREGGYGYTF
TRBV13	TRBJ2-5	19	CASSLELSGAALIQETQYF
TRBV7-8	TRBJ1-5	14	CASSLAYEEQPQHF
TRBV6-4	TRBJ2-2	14	CASSAGTVTGELFF
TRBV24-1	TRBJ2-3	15	CATSDLDRGTDTQYF
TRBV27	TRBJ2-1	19	CASSSQTSSSFWSVAEQFF
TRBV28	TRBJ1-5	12	CASSLSGQPQHF
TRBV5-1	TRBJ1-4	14	CASSLETTNEKLFF
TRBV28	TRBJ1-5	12	CASSLKYQPQHF